These T cell receptor beta chains were read from a single sample in a study of control samples from healthy donors and cancer patients. Profiling relied on immunoSEQ multiplex PCR, and the TCRdb table lists in-frame clones only, not all of them. The sample has under 85,000 clones, around nine tenths seen once. Sequenced: PBMCs. These TCRs come from a man aged 55 to 70 with colorectal cancer. The CDR3 runs from the conserved cysteine through the conserved F or W. The D gene is left open where the match is weak. Size values are once, few and many counts, or a class for expanded clones, and some rows have none.

d_gene,v_gene,abundance,j_gene,CDR3nt,CDR3aa
TRBD2,TRBV4-1,.,TRBJ2-2,TGCGCCAGCAGCAGGACCGGGCGGGGGGGCCGTGGCGGGGAGCTGTTTTTT,CASSRTGRGGRGGELFF
TRBD1,TRBV29-1,once,TRBJ2-3,TGCAGCGCGAGACAGGGGCGCACAGATACGCAGTATTTT,CSARQGRTDTQYF
.,TRBV7-2,.,TRBJ2-1,TGTGCCAGCAGCTTCTCAAATGAGCAGTTCTTC,CASSFSNEQFF
.,TRBV4-1,.,TRBJ1-2,TGCGCCAGCAGCCAAGAAGTTTATCGGGCAGGGGCTGGGGGGAGGAACTATGGCTACACCTTC,CASSQEVYRAGAGGRNYGYTF
.,TRBV19,.,TRBJ1-1,TGTGCCAGTAGTTTTACAGGGAACACTGAAGCTTTCTTT,CASSFTGNTEAFF
.,TRBV29-1,.,TRBJ1-2,TGCAGCGTTGAGTCCCGCTACTATGGCTACACCTTC,CSVESRYYGYTF
.,TRBV4-1,.,TRBJ2-1,TGCGCCAGCAGCCAAGATCTCGAGTTAGGGCAGCAGTTCTTC,CASSQDLELGQQFF
.,TRBV11-2,.,TRBJ1-3,TGTGCCAGCAGCTTGCAGGGAAACACCATATATTTT,CASSLQGNTIYF
.,TRBV7-2,.,TRBJ2-2,TGTGCCAGCAGACCGAGGGTAAACACCGGGGAGCTGTTTTTT,CASRPRVNTGELFF
.,TRBV5-1,.,TRBJ2-3,TGCGCCAGCAGCGCTAGCGTAAGCACAGATACGCAGTATTTT,CASSASVSTDTQYF
.,TRBV2,.,TRBJ2-7,TGTGCCAGCAGTGCTACAGCCTACGAGCAGTACTTC,CASSATAYEQYF
TRBD1,TRBV11-2,.,TRBJ1-1,TGTGCCAGCAGCTTAACAGGGGGGAGTACTGAAGCTTTCTTT,CASSLTGGSTEAFF
TRBD1,TRBV4-1,.,TRBJ1-2,TGCGCCAGCAGCCAAGACCGGACAGGCTCCCTTGGCTACACCTTC,CASSQDRTGSLGYTF
.,TRBV3-1/TRBV3-2,.,TRBJ1-2,TGTGCCAGCAGCCAAGCCGGGAATGGCTACACCTTC,CASSQAGNGYTF
TRBD2,TRBV6-5,.,TRBJ2-2,TGTGCCAGCACCTCCCCGGGAGGGACCGGGGAGCTGTTTTTT,CASTSPGGTGELFF
TRBD2,TRBV10-2,.,TRBJ2-5,TGCGCCAGCAGAAGCGGGGCAGGGTGGTACCAAGAGACCCAGTACTTC,CASRSGAGWYQETQYF